This entry lists 27 T cell receptor beta chains sequenced from one sample in a study of cytomegalovirus exposure and HLA in healthy donors (dated by TCRdb to 2016 to 2017). The library was generated by the immunoSEQ multiplex PCR assay. For the multiplex PCR, a mixture combining 60 forward primers for TCR Vbeta segments and 13 reverse primers for TCR Jbeta segments was used. TCRdb stores this immuneACCESS table with in-frame sequences only. Part of the clones is absent; in the studies checked, under half of the shortfall reflects unresolved V genes, and no reason is known for the rest. Across this sample there are 25,000 to 35,000 clones, with about 86% seen only once. The ten largest clones capture 2.5% to 3% of the sample. Material: PBMCs. The receptor source for this set is a boy aged 5-17 years in good health and CMV-seronegative.

V is TRBV6-6 and J is TRBJ2-3; a weak D match, TRBD1 (5 bases). Germline CDR1 and CDR2: MNHNY and SVGAGI (reference sequence). The CDR3 spans 12 residues. V was trimmed by 6 bases and J by 5 bases, leaving 9 bases between them. The CDR3 reads CASSYTGDTQYF. The CDR3 region has the DNA TGTGCCAGCAGCTATACAGGAGATACGCAGTATTTT.

This clone was seen only a few times. This chain links TRBV4-3 with TRBJ1-4; no clear D. CDR3 length: 15 residues. CDR1 is LGHNA, CDR2 YSLEER, per germline. V gave up 0 bases and J gave up 8 bases, with 13 bases separating them. DNA of the CDR3: TGCGCCAGCAGCCAAGAAATTGGTTGGGCCGAAAAACTGTTTTTT. Translating it yields CASSQEIGWAEKLFF.

This rearrangement joins TRBV7-9 to TRBJ1-4; 12 nucleotides match TRBD1. Germline V gene data show CDR1 as SEHNR and CDR2 as FQNEAQ (reference sequence). The CDR3 is 15 residues long. The V gene end was trimmed by 1 base and the J gene end by 11 bases; junction bases not matched to a gene: 5. In DNA, the CDR3 is TGTGCCAGCAGCTTAGTTGGGACAGGGGGCAGGAAACTGTTTTTT. It is translated as CASSLVGTGGRKLFF. Based on the CDR3 plus reference TRBV7-9 and TRBJ1-4, the full variable domain is DTGVSQNPRHKITKRGQNVTFRCDPISEHNRLYWYRQTLGQGPEFLTYFQNEAQLEKSRLLSDRFSAERPKGSFSTLEIQRTEQGDSAMYLCASSLVGTGGRKLFFGSGTQLSVL.

This clone was detected only once. V is TRBV5-6 and J is TRBJ1-2; the D gene is possibly TRBD1 (6 bases). Looked up from germline, CDR1 is SGHDT and CDR2 is YYEEEE. Trimming cost V 4 bases and J 7 bases, with 17 bases left between them. The CDR3 contains 14 residues. Here the CDR3 DNA reads TGTGCCAGCAGCGCGCCCCAGGGACATAGTGGCTACACCTTC. Amino acids: CASSAPQGHSGYTF.

The V gene is TRBV6-1, the J gene TRBJ2-5, with D hard to call. The germline CDR1 and CDR2 sequences are MNHNS and SASEGT. V dropped 1 base and J dropped 4 bases, with 22 bases sitting between them. The CDR3 runs to 18 residues. The CDR3 is CASSEVGRDSRSPETQYF. CDR3 bases: TGTGCCAGCAGTGAAGTGGGTCGCGACTCAAGGTCCCCAGAGACCCAGTACTTC.

This clone came up a few times. The J gene is TRBJ2-1, the V gene TRBV4-3; the D gene is possibly TRBD2 (6 bases). The V gene lost 0 bases and the J gene lost 2 bases, with 17 bases spanning the gap. CDR1 and CDR2 from the germline V gene are LGHNA and YSLEER. This CDR3 has 18 residues. DNA for the CDR3: TGCGCCAGCAGCCAAGATGATATGGGCGGGGAAGCCTACAATGAGCAGTTCTTC. Translation: CASSQDDMGGEAYNEQFF.

This clone was observed a few times. The chain combines TRBV19 with TRBJ1-2, with a weak D call TRBD1 (6 bases). The V gene lost 7 bases and the J gene lost 5 bases, with 17 bases spanning the gap. This CDR3 region has 14 residues. Germline V lookup: CDR1 LNHDA, CDR2 SQIVND (reference sequence). The CDR3 loop reads CASTELGQIYGYTF. CDR3 nucleotide sequence: TGTGCCAGTACCGAACTCGGACAGATTTATGGCTACACCTTC.

The chain carries TRBV6-1 and TRBJ2-3, with D perhaps matching TRBD1 (5 bases). The CDR3 consists of 14 residues. The V end lost 6 bases, the J end lost 5 bases, and 15 bases lay between the germline ends. Germline V lookup: CDR1 MNHNS, CDR2 SASEGT. The CDR3 nucleotides read TGTGCCAGCAGAGTGGGCAGGGCTAGAGATACGCAGTATTTT. Translation gives CASRVGRARDTQYF.

The rearrangement joins TRBV7-7 to TRBJ2-5; D not resolved. The CDR3 covers 15 residues. V was shortened by 5 bases and J by 2 bases, with 15 bases between the two germline ends. The germline CDR1 and CDR2 sequences are SSHAT and FNYEAQ (reference sequence). The CDR3 region has the DNA TGTGCCAGCAGCAAAAAAGACTGGCAACAAGAGACCCAGTACTTC. Protein sequence: CASSKKDWQQETQYF.

V gene TRBV5-1 combines with J gene TRBJ2-1, with unresolved D. This CDR3 has 16 amino acids. Germline V gene lookup returns CDR1 SGHRS and CDR2 YFSETQ. Trimming took off 4 bases at V and 6 bases at J, with 20 bases between the two ends. The CDR3 reads CASSPSVAASRNEQFF. CDR3 in DNA: TGCGCCAGCAGCCCCAGCGTGGCAGCGAGTCGCAATGAGCAGTTCTTC.

The chain links TRBV18 to TRBJ2-5; D ambiguous. Germline V CDR1 and CDR2: KGHSH, LQKENI. The length of the CDR3 is 16 residues. Trimming stripped 1 base from V and 2 bases from J, with 14 bases between. For the CDR3, the DNA is TGTGCCAGCTCACCACTAAGCGCCAGCCTTCAAGAGACCCAGTACTTC. Its protein is CASSPLSASLQETQYF.

This clone was observed once. The CDR3 coding sequence is TGTGCCAGCCGCCTAGGCGCGGGGGGAACAGATACGCAGTATTTT. It yields the protein CASRLGAGGTDTQYF. This chain connects TRBV6-5 to TRBJ2-3, with 8 bases aligning to TRBD2. Losses at the gene ends were 8 bases for V and 3 bases for J; bases not matched to a gene: 10. CDR1 MNHEY and CDR2 SVGAGI come from the germline V gene. This CDR3 comprises 15 residues.

The chain carries TRBV6-5 and TRBJ2-3, with 9 nucleotides matching TRBD2. There are 13 residues in the CDR3. The V gene end was trimmed by 10 bases and the J gene end by 3 bases; junction bases not matched to a gene: 5. Per the germline V gene, CDR1 is MNHEY and CDR2 is SVGAGI. CDR3 sequence reads: CATISGGTDTQYF. The CDR3 nucleotides read TGTGCCACAATTAGCGGGGGTACAGATACGCAGTATTTT.

The rearrangement links TRBV30 to TRBJ2-5; D gene unclear. Germline CDR1 reads GTSNPN; CDR2 reads SVGIG (reference sequence). Trimming pared 5 bases from V and 3 bases from J, leaving 13 bases between. CDR3 size: 13 residues. CDR3 amino acids: CAWVGDIKETQYF. The CDR3 region has the DNA TGTGCCTGGGTGGGCGACATAAAAGAGACCCAGTACTTC.

The CDR3 sequence is CASRGTGGDEKLFF. As DNA, the CDR3 is TGTGCCAGCAGGGGAACAGGGGGCGATGAAAAACTGTTTTTT. J is TRBJ1-4 and V is TRBV7-9, with 9 bases aligning to TRBD1. Trimming cost V 6 bases and J 6 bases; bases outside gene matches: 5. The CDR3 spans 14 residues. CDR1 and CDR2 (germline): SEHNR, FQNEAQ (reference sequence).

This chain joins TRBV11-2 and TRBJ2-7; TRBD2 matches at 13 bases. The CDR3 sequence is 15 residues long. Losses at the gene ends were 5 bases for V and 2 bases for J; bases not matched to a gene: 3. Germline-derived CDR1 and CDR2 are SGHAT and FQNNGV. CDR3 nucleotides: TGTGCCAGCAGCGTCACTAGCGGGGGGGCCTACGAGCAGTACTTC. It encodes CASSVTSGGAYEQYF.

The gene calls are TRBV7-9 and TRBJ2-5, with TRBD2 matching over 8 bases. CDR1 and CDR2 from the germline V gene are SEHNR and FQNEAQ (reference sequence). V dropped 2 bases and J dropped 2; count of bases not matched to a gene: 7. The CDR3 length is 16 residues. The CDR3 spells CASSLTYGLAQETQYF. The CDR3 coding sequence is TGTGCCAGCAGCTTAACATATGGACTAGCACAAGAGACCCAGTACTTC.

This clone was recorded only once. The V and J genes are TRBV29-1 and TRBJ2-3, with 11 bases lining up with TRBD2. This CDR3 region has 15 residues. V lost 5 bases, J lost 2 bases, and 6 bases stayed unmatched. Germline V gene sequence: CDR1 SQVTM, CDR2 ANQGSEA. CDR3 protein: CSVLVAGGPTDTQYF. The CDR3 DNA reads as TGCAGCGTTCTGGTAGCGGGGGGGCCCACAGATACGCAGTATTTT.

This chain's CDR3 is CASRPRPGSYEQYF. The CDR3 DNA is TGTGCCAGCAGACCCCGGCCGGGGTCCTACGAGCAGTACTTC. The chain has TRBV21-1 and TRBJ2-7; the tabulated D call, TRBD2, remains unverified against the DNA. TRBV21-1 is shown as a pseudogene. This CDR3 comprises 14 residues.

Comments on this clone: The germline gene is not matched at one end of the junction; a read error may be the cause. V and J are TRBV7-9 and TRBJ1-2, with 8 bases identical to TRBD1. The CDR3 runs to 14 residues. The germline V gene has CDR1 SEHNR and CDR2 FQNEAQ (reference sequence). The DNA for the CDR3 is TGTGCCAGCAGCCCAGGTCAGGGGGCCATTAAAAGGGACTTC. Its protein product is CASSPGQGAIKRDF.

The chain combines TRBV4-3 with TRBJ2-1; 9 bases align to TRBD1. The germline gives CDR1 LGHNA, CDR2 YSLEER. With 4 bases clipped from V and 7 bases from J, the junction kept 14 bases outside the gene matches. The CDR3 is 17 amino acids. Written as DNA, the CDR3 is TGCGCCAGCAGCCCTAGCCCCCCGGGACAGGGAATTAATGAGCAGTTCTTC. This sequence encodes CASSPSPPGQGINEQFF.

V is TRBV6-5 and J is TRBJ1-2, with D possibly TRBD1 on 6 matching bases. This CDR3 contains 14 residues. The V end was cut by 4 bases, the J end by 1 base, with 10 bases between. Germline CDR1 is MNHEY and CDR2 is SVGAGI. The CDR3 loop reads CASSLQGFNYGYTF. The CDR3 nucleotides are TGTGCCAGCAGTTTACAGGGATTTAACTATGGCTACACCTTC.

The rearrangement uses TRBV5-1 and TRBJ2-7, with 12 bases identical to TRBD2. J was trimmed by 0 bases and V by 4 bases; bases with no gene match: 8. The CDR3 has 17 residues. CDR1 is SGHRS and CDR2 is YFSETQ in the germline V gene. The CDR3: CASSPWTSGVTSYEQYF. In DNA form, the CDR3 reads TGCGCCAGCAGCCCATGGACTAGCGGGGTAACCTCCTACGAGCAGTACTTC.

In DNA, the CDR3 is TGTGCCAGCAGCTTTAAGCGGGATAGCAATCAGCCCCAGCATTTT. It yields the protein CASSFKRDSNQPQHF. The chain carries TRBV7-3 and TRBJ1-5; D unclear. V was pared by 3 bases and J by 0 bases, with 9 bases between. The germline gives CDR1 SGHTA, CDR2 FQGTGA. The CDR3 has 15 residues.

The J gene is TRBJ2-3, the V gene TRBV6-4; D gene uncertain. Trimming took 4 bases from V and 2 from J, leaving 10 bases between them. CDR3 length: 14 residues. From germline, CDR1 is MRHNA and CDR2 SNTAGT. Written as DNA, the CDR3 is TGTGCCAGCAGTGGGGCAGGCGACACAGATACGCAGTATTTT. It yields the protein CASSGAGDTDTQYF.

V is TRBV20-1 and J is TRBJ1-2; D remains unclear. This CDR3 spans 10 amino acids. Germline V gene sequence: CDR1 DFQATT, CDR2 SNEGSKA (reference sequence). The V gene lost 5 bases and the J gene lost 3 bases, with 4 bases spanning the gap. The CDR3 DNA follows: TGCAGTGCTCCGGACTATGGCTACACCTTC. It translates to CSAPDYGYTF.

The sample holds one count of this clone. The chain joins TRBV7-8 to TRBJ1-1; tentatively, D is TRBD1 (5 bases). The CDR3 length is 13 residues. Germline V gene data show CDR1 as SGHVS and CDR2 as FQNEAQ. The V gene lost 3 bases and the J gene lost 6 bases, with 11 bases spanning the gap. Written as DNA, the CDR3 is TGTGCCAGCAGCTTCGACAGTCTCGCTGAAGCTTTCTTT. The encoded protein is CASSFDSLAEAFF. Combining the CDR3 with reference TRBV7-8 and TRBJ1-1 gives the whole variable domain GAGVSQSPRYKVAKRGQDVALRCDPISGHVSLFWYQQALGQGPEFLTYFQNEAQLDKSGLPSDRFFAERPEGSVSTLKIQRTQQEDSAVYLCASSFDSLAEAFFGQGTRLTVV.